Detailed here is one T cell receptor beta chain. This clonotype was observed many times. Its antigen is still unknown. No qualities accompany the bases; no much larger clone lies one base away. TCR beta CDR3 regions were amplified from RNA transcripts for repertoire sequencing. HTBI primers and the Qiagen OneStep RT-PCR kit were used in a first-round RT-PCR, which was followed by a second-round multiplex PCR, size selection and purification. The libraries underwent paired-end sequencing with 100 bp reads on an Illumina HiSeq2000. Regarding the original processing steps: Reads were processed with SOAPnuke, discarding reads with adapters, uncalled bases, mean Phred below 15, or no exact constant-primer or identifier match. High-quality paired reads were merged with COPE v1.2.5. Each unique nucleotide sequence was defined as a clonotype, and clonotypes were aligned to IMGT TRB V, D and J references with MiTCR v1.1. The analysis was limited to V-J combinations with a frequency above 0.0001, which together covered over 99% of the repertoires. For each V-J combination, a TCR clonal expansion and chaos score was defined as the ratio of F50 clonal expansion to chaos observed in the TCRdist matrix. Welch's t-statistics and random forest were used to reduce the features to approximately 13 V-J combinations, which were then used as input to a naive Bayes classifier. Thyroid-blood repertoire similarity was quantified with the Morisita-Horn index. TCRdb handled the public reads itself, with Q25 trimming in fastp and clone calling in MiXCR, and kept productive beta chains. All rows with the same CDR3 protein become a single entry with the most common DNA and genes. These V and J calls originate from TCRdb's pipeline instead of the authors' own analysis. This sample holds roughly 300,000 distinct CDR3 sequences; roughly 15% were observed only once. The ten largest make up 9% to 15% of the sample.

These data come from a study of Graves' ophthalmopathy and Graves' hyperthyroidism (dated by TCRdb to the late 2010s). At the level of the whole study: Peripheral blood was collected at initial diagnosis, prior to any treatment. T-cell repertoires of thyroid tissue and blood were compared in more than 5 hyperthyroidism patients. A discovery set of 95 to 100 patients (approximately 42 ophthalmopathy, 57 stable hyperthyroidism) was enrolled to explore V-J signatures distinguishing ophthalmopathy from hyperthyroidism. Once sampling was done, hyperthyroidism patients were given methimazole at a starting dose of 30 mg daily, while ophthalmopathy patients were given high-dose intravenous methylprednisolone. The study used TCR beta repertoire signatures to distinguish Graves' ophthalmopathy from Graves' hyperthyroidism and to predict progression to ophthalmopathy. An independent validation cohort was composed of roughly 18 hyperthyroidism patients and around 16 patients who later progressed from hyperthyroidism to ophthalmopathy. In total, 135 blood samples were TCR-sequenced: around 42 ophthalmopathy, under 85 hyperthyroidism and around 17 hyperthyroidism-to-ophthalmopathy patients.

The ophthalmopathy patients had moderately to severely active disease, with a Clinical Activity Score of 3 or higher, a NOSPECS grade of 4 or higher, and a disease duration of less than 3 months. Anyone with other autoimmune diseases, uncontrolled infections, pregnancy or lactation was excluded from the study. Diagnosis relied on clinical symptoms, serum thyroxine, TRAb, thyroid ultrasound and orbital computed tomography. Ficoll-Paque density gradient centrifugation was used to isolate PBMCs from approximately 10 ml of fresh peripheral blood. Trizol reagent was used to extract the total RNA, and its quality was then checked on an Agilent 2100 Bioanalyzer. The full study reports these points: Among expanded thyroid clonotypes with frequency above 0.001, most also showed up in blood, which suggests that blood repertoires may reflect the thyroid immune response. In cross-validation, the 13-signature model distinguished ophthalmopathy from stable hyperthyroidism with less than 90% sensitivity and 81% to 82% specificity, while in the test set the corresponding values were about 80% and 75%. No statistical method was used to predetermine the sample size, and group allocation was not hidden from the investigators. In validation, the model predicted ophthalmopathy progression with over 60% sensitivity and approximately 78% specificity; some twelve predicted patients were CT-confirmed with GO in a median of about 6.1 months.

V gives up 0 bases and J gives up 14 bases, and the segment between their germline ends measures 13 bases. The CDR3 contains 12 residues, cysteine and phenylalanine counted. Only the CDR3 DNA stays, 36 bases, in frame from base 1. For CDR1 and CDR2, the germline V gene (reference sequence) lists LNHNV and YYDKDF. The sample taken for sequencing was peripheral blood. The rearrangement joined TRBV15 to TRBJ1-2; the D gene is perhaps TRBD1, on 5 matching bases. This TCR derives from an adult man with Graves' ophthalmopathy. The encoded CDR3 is CATSRDNQGQTF. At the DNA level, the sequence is TGTGCCACCAGCAGAGATAATCAGGGCCAAACCTTC.